The rows below give T cell receptor beta chains drawn from one sample of a study of cytomegalovirus exposure and HLA in healthy donors. Assay: immunoSEQ multiplex PCR; the TCRdb copy retains only in-frame clones and omits some. The sample consists of over 75,000 clones, 75% to 80% of them appearing once. Sequenced material: PBMCs. The receptors originated from a female donor in good health and CMV-seronegative. Each CDR3 is given with its conserved first and last residue. The order of the fields is V gene, CDR3 length, J gene, CDR3 protein.

TRBV2	13	TRBJ2-7	CASSKSHTNEQYF
TRBV11-2	14	TRBJ2-5	CASSFPGTPADQYF
TRBV29-1	17	TRBJ1-3	CSVEISKGVFSGNTIYF
TRBV29-1	16	TRBJ2-3	CSVEDPWGGSTDTQYF
TRBV19	16	TRBJ1-2	CASSAGTGDLVYGYTF
TRBV30	14	TRBJ2-7	CAWSADTGTYEQYF
TRBV5-1	15	TRBJ2-7	CASSLGTGGSYEQYF
TRBV10-2	13	TRBJ1-1	CASSEIRGTEAFF
TRBV5-6	15	TRBJ1-2	CASSLAQSQGYGYTF
TRBV10-2	16	TRBJ1-5	CASSESRGTINQPQHF